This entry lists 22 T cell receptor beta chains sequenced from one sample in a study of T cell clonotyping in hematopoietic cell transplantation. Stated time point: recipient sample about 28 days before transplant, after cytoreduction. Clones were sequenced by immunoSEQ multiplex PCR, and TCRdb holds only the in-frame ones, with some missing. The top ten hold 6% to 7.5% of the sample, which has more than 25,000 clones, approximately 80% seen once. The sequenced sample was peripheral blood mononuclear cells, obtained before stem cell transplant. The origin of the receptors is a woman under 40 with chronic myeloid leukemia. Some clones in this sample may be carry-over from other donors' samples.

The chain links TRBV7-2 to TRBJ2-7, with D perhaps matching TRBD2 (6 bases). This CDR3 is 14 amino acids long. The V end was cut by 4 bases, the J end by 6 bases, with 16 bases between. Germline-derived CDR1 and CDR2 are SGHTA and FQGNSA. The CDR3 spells CASSSRAGRGEQYF. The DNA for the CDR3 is TGTGCCAGCAGCTCGAGGGCGGGGCGCGGCGAGCAGTACTTC.

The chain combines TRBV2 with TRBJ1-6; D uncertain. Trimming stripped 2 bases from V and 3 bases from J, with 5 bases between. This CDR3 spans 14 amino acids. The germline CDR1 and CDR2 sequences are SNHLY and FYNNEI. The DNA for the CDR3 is TGTGCCAGCAGTGAAAACAGCTATAATTCACCCCTCCACTTT. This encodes CASSENSYNSPLHF.

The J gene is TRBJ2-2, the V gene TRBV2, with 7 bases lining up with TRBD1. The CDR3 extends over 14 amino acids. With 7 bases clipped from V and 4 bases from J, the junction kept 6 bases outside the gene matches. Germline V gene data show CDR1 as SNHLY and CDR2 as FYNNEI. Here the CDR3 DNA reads TGTGCCAGCAAAGGACAGGCCATCACCGGGGAGCTGTTTTTT. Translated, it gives CASKGQAITGELFF.

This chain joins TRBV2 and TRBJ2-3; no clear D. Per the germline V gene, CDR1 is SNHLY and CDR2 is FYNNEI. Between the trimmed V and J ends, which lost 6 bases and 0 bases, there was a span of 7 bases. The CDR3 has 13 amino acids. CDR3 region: CASRTPSTDTQYF. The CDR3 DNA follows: TGTGCCAGCAGGACTCCGAGCACAGATACGCAGTATTTT.

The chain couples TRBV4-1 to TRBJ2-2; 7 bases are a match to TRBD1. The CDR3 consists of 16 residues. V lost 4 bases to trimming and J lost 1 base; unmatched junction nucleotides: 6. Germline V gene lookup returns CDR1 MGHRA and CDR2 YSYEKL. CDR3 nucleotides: TGCGCCAGCAGCCGAGAACGGGACAGGAACACCGGGGAGCTGTTTTTT. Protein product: CASSRERDRNTGELFF.

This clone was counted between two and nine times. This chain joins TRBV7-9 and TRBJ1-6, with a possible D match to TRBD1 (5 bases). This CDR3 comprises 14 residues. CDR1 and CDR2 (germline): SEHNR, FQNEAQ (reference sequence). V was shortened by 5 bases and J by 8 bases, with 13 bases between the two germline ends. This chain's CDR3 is CASSRGGVDSPLHF. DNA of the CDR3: TGTGCCAGCAGCCGGGGGGGAGTAGATTCACCCCTCCACTTT.

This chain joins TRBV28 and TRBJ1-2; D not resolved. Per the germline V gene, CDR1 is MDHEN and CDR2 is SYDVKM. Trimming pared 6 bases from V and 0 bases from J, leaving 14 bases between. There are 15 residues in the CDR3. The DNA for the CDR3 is TGTGCCAGCAGAAGGGATGTCAGTGCTAACTATGGCTACACCTTC. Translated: CASRRDVSANYGYTF.

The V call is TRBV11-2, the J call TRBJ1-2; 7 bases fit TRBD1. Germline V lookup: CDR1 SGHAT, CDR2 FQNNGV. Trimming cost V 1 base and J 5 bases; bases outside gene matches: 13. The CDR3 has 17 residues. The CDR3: CASSLGTGDGITYGYTF. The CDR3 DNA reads TGTGCCAGCAGCTTAGGTACAGGGGACGGTATCACATATGGCTACACCTTC.

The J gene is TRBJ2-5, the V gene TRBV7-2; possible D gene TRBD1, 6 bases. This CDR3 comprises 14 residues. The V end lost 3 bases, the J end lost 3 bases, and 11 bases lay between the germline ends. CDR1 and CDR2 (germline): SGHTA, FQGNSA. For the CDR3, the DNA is TGTGCCAGCAGCTTCGGACAGAAAAAAGAGACCCAGTACTTC. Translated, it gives CASSFGQKKETQYF.

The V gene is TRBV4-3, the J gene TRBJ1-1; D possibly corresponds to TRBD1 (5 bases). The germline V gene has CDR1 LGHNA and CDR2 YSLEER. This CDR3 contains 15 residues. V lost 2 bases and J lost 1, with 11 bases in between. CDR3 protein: CASSQYYTGNTEAFF. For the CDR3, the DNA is TGCGCCAGCAGCCAATACTATACAGGGAACACTGAAGCTTTCTTT.

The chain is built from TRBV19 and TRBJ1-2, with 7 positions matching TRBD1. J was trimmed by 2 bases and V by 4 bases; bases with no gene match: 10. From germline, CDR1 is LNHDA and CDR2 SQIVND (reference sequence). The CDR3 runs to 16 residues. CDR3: CASSKILGGENYGYTF. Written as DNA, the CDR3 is TGTGCCAGTAGTAAAATTTTAGGGGGCGAAAACTATGGCTACACCTTC.

CDR3 nucleotides: TGTGCCAGCAGACTAAGACAGGGCTGGGTCTACGAGCAGTACTTC. Its protein product is CASRLRQGWVYEQYF. The chain couples TRBV9 to TRBJ2-7, with 7 bases fitting TRBD1. The V and J ends lost 5 bases and 3 bases, in that order; junction bases with no gene match: 11. The CDR3 covers 15 residues. Germline-derived CDR1 and CDR2 are SGDLS and YYNGEE.

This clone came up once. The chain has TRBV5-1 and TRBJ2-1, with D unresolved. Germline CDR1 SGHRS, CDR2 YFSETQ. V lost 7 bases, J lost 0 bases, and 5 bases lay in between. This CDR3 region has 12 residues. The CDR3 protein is CASQSSYNEQFF. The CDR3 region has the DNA TGCGCCAGCCAGAGCTCCTACAATGAGCAGTTCTTC.

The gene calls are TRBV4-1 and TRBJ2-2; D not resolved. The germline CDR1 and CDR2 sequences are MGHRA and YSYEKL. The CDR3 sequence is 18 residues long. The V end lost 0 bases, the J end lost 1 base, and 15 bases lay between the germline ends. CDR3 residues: CASSQDRWRLVNTGELFF. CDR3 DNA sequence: TGCGCCAGCAGCCAAGATCGATGGCGTCTAGTGAACACCGGGGAGCTGTTTTTT.

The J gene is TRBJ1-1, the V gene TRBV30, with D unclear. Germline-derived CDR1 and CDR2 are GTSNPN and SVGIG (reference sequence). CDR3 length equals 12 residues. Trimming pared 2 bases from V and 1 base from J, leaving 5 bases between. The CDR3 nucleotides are TGTGCCTGGAGTTTGGGGAACACTGAAGCTTTCTTT. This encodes CAWSLGNTEAFF.

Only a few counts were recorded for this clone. The CDR3: CASSLVQGGGGETQYF. DNA of the CDR3: TGTGCCAGCAGCTTAGTACAAGGGGGCGGTGGGGAGACCCAGTACTTC. The V call is TRBV11-2, the J call TRBJ2-5; TRBD1 matches 7 bases. This CDR3 has 16 residues. J gave up 5 bases and V 1 base, and 10 bases lay outside the gene matches. Germline values: CDR1 SGHAT, CDR2 FQNNGV.

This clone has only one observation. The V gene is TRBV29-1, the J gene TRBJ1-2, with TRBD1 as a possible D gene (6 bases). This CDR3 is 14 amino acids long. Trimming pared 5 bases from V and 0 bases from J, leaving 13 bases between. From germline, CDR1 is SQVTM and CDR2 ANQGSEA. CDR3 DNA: TGCAGCGTTCCTAAGGGGGGGGCTAACTATGGCTACACCTTC. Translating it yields CSVPKGGANYGYTF.

The CDR3 DNA sequence: TGCAGCGTTGGTGCAGGACGAGAGACCCAGTACTTC. Translation gives CSVGAGRETQYF. The chain combines TRBV29-1 with TRBJ2-5, with D uncertain. V gave up 4 bases and J gave up 4 bases, with 10 bases separating them. CDR1 SQVTM and CDR2 ANQGSEA come from the germline V gene. The CDR3 is 12 residues long.

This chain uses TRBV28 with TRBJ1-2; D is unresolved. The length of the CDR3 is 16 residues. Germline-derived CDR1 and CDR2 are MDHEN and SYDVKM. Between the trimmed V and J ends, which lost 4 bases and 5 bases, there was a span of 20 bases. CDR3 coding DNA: TGTGCCAGCAGTTCGAGGGCCGCATTAGGGTATTATGGCTACACCTTC. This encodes CASSSRAALGYYGYTF.

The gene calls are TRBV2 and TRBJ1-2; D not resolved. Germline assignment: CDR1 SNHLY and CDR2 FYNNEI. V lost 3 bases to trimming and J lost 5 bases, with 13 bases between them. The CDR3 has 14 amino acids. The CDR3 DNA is TGTGCCAGCAGTGATCGAGCCGTTGGGTATGGCTACACCTTC. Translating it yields CASSDRAVGYGYTF.

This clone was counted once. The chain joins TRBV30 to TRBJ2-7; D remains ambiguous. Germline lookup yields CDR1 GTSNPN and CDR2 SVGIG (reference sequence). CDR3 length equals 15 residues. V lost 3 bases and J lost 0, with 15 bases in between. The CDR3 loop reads CAWSPRTSGSYEQYF. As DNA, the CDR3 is TGTGCCTGGAGCCCCCGGACGTCCGGCTCCTACGAGCAGTACTTC.

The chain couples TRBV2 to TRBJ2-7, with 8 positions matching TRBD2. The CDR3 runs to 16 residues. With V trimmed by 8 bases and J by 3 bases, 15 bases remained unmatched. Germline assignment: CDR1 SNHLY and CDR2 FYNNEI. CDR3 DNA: TGTGCCAGCGACCCCGAGGCGGGGGGAATAGACTACGAGCAGTACTTC. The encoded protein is CASDPEAGGIDYEQYF. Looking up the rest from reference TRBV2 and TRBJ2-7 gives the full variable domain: EPEVTQTPSHQVTQMGQEVILRCVPISNHLYFYWYRQILGQKVEFLVSFYNNEISEKSEIFDDQFSVERPDGSNFTLKIRSTKLEDSAMYFCASDPEAGGIDYEQYFGPGTRLTVT.